The 13 T cell receptor beta chains below all came from one sample that was sequenced in a study of blood T cell repertoires in COVID-19. The data were produced by immunoSEQ multiplex PCR, yet TCRdb's version contains in-frame clones alone and is incomplete. The sample has roughly 280,000 clones; about 85% are singletons. Sequencing was done on a sample of peripheral blood. Receptor source: a man in his sixties with acute or convalescent COVID-19.

The V call is TRBV27, the J call TRBJ2-1; a possible D gene is TRBD2 (5 bases). Germline CDR1 and CDR2: MNHEY and SMNVEV (reference sequence). The CDR3 sequence is 15 residues long. The V and J ends lost 5 bases and 0 bases respectively, with 11 bases between them. CDR3 in DNA: TGTGCCAGCAGTCCCCGGGGTGGCTCCTACAATGAGCAGTTCTTC. Amino acid sequence: CASSPRGGSYNEQFF.

V usage is TRBV7-9 and J usage is TRBJ2-2, with TRBD1 matching 9 bases. CDR3 length: 15 residues. V lost 5 bases to trimming and J lost 8 bases; unmatched junction nucleotides: 9. Germline values: CDR1 SEHNR, CDR2 FQNEAQ (reference sequence). CDR3: CASSPWTGDVGELFF. DNA of the CDR3: TGTGCCAGCAGCCCCTGGACAGGGGACGTTGGGGAGCTGTTTTTT.

This clone occurred a few times. The V call is TRBV28, the J call TRBJ2-7; 12 bases align to TRBD2. V lost 6 bases, J lost 6 bases, and 9 bases stayed unmatched. Germline CDR1 reads MDHEN; CDR2 reads SYDVKM. CDR3 length: 15 amino acids. The CDR3 loop reads CASSLTSGSSPEQYF. The CDR3 bases are TGTGCCAGCAGCCTGACTAGCGGGAGCTCGCCCGAGCAGTACTTC. The whole variable domain, filled in from reference TRBV28 and TRBJ2-7, reads DVKVTQSSRYLVKRTGEKVFLECVQDMDHENMFWYRQDPGLGLRLIYFSYDVKMKEKGDIPEGYSVSREKKERFSLILESASTNQTSMYLCASSLTSGSSPEQYFGPGTRLTVT.

J is TRBJ1-1 and V is TRBV10-3; 8 nucleotides align to TRBD1. V trimming: 6 bases; J trimming: 0 bases; junction bases outside the gene matches: 15. The CDR3 runs 18 residues. Germline CDR1 ENHRY, CDR2 SYGVKD. DNA for the CDR3: TGTGCCATCAGGCACTCTGGACAGGGCCAGACCATGAACACTGAAGCTTTCTTT. Translated, it gives CAIRHSGQGQTMNTEAFF.

J is TRBJ1-5 and V is TRBV18, with TRBD1 as a possible D gene (5 bases). Germline V gives CDR1 KGHSH, CDR2 LQKENI. The CDR3 loop spans 15 amino acids. Trimming cost V 6 bases and J 3 bases, with 15 bases left between them. The DNA for the CDR3 is TGTGCCAGCTCCCGGGGAGGGGCTTACAATCAGCCCCAGCATTTT. It encodes CASSRGGAYNQPQHF.

This clone was observed a single time. The chain joins TRBV6-2 or TRBV6-3 to TRBJ2-3; 10 bases map to TRBD2. CDR3 size: 14 residues. Trimming cost V 2 bases and J 4 bases; bases outside gene matches: 0. Per germline, CDR1 MNHEY and CDR2 SVGEGT. The CDR3 reads CASSYGTSADTQYF. CDR3 nucleotide sequence: TGTGCCAGCAGTTACGGGACTAGCGCAGATACGCAGTATTTT.

The V call is TRBV5-1, the J call TRBJ2-6; TRBD1 aligns across 10 bases. Looked up from germline, CDR1 is SGHRS and CDR2 is YFSETQ. V dropped 3 bases and J dropped 1; count of bases not matched to a gene: 10. This CDR3 is built from 19 residues. The CDR3 protein is CASSSERTGGMSGANVLTF. CDR3 nucleotide sequence: TGCGCCAGCAGCTCCGAAAGGACAGGGGGTATGTCTGGGGCCAACGTCCTGACTTTC.

There are a few counts of this clone. The V call is TRBV19, the J call TRBJ1-1; D uncertain. Germline-derived CDR1 and CDR2 are LNHDA and SQIVND (reference sequence). V lost 5 bases, J lost 4 bases, and 11 bases lay in between. The CDR3 is 13 residues long. The CDR3 DNA is TGTGCCAGTAGTCCCCGGGGAGTCACTGAAGCTTTCTTT. Translation gives CASSPRGVTEAFF.

The chain has TRBV7-9 and TRBJ1-6, with D perhaps matching TRBD1 (5 bases). V was shortened by 4 bases and J by 9 bases, with 13 bases between the two germline ends. This CDR3 comprises 14 residues. CDR1 is SEHNR and CDR2 is FQNEAQ in the germline V gene (reference sequence). CDR3 region: CASSYGQGSSPLHF. Written as DNA, the CDR3 is TGTGCCAGCAGCTATGGTCAGGGTAGTTCACCCCTCCACTTT.

The J gene is TRBJ2-7, the V gene TRBV7-2, with 11 bases aligning to TRBD2. Germline lookup yields CDR1 SGHTA and CDR2 FQGNSA. The CDR3 is 15 residues long. V was pared by 3 bases and J by 4 bases, with 5 bases of the junction left unmatched. CDR3 DNA: TGTGCCAGCAGCTTTGGACTAGCGGGCGTTTACGAGCAGTACTTC. It specifies CASSFGLAGVYEQYF.

J is TRBJ2-1 and V is TRBV24-1, with 10 bases aligning to TRBD2. CDR3 length: 19 residues. Germline V gene data show CDR1 as KGHDR and CDR2 as SFDVKD. Unmatched junction bases numbered 11, after V lost 4 bases and J lost 0 bases. CDR3 in DNA: TGTGCCACCAGTGAGACGGCTAGCGGGGGCCCCAGCTCCTACAATGAGCAGTTCTTC. Amino acids: CATSETASGGPSSYNEQFF.

The V call is TRBV5-1, the J call TRBJ2-3; 10 positions agree with TRBD2. CDR3 length: 18 amino acids. The germline V gene encodes CDR1 SGHRS and CDR2 YFSETQ. V shed 0 bases, J shed 2 bases, and the junction held 9 bases outside the gene matches. Here the CDR3 DNA reads TGCGCCAGCAGCTTGGGTCCAGCGGGAGGGTCTTACACAGATACGCAGTATTTT. This translates into CASSLGPAGGSYTDTQYF.

The gene calls are TRBV4-2 and TRBJ2-2; TRBD2 aligns across 11 bases. V gave up 1 base and J gave up 4 bases; unmatched junction bases: 5. Germline values: CDR1 LGHNA, CDR2 YNFKEQ. The CDR3 loop spans 17 amino acids. As DNA, the CDR3 is TGTGCCAGCAGCCAAGTTACACTAGCGGGAGTCACCGGGGAGCTGTTTTTT. Its protein product is CASSQVTLAGVTGELFF.